One and the same sample provided the 25 T cell receptor beta chains below, sequenced in a study of blood T cell repertoires in COVID-19. Repertoires were generated with immunoSEQ multiplex PCR, while TCRdb's copy carries only in-frame clones and drops some. In the table there are approximately 300,000 clones, around 90% of which are singletons. Sequencing used peripheral blood. These receptors were obtained from a woman aged 35 to 49 with COVID-19, enrolled during active disease.

This clone was counted only a few times. The chain links TRBV15 to TRBJ1-5; D ambiguous. CDR1 is LNHNV and CDR2 is YYDKDF in the germline V gene (reference sequence). V was trimmed by 3 bases and J by 4 bases, leaving 13 bases between them. The CDR3 extends over 15 amino acids. The CDR3 DNA sequence: TGTGCCACCAGCAGTCGGAACAGACCAAATCAGCCCCAGCATTTT. Translation gives CATSSRNRPNQPQHF.

Only a few counts were recorded for this clone. The chain links TRBV25-1 to TRBJ2-1; 7 bases line up with TRBD2. J gave up 8 bases and V 8 bases, and 18 bases lay outside the gene matches. CDR3 length: 16 amino acids. Germline CDR1 and CDR2: MGHDK and SYGVNS. This CDR3 is CASRVPGGGYWDEQFF. CDR3 bases: TGTGCCAGCCGCGTTCCGGGGGGAGGTTACTGGGATGAGCAGTTCTTC.

The V and J genes are TRBV5-1 and TRBJ1-4; D is undetermined. V lost 1 base to trimming and J lost 2 bases, with 6 bases between them. The germline V gene has CDR1 SGHRS and CDR2 YFSETQ. CDR3 length equals 14 residues. The CDR3 region has the DNA TGCGCCAGCAGCTTGACAGCTACTAATGAAAAACTGTTTTTT. Its translation: CASSLTATNEKLFF.

The DNA for the CDR3 is TGTGCCAGCAGTGCCTCCAGGGGCTCAGGAGGCACCATATATTTT. It yields the protein CASSASRGSGGTIYF. The chain combines TRBV25-1 with TRBJ1-3; weak D call: TRBD1 (6 bases). Trimming stripped 4 bases from V and 9 bases from J, with 19 bases between. The V gene's germline CDR1 is MGHDK and CDR2 SYGVNS. The CDR3 length is 15 residues.

The rearrangement uses TRBV30 and TRBJ1-4; D gene uncertain. The CDR3 runs 15 residues. V dropped 0 bases and J dropped 2 bases, with 10 bases sitting between them. The V gene's germline CDR1 is GTSNPN and CDR2 SVGIG (reference sequence). CDR3 sequence: CAWSVRMGTNEKLFF. DNA of the CDR3: TGTGCCTGGAGTGTACGAATGGGCACTAATGAAAAACTGTTTTTT.

The chain has TRBV7-2 and TRBJ2-2; 8 nucleotides align to TRBD2. The J segment lost 7 bases and the V segment lost 1 base, leaving 8 bases of the junction unmatched. The CDR3 consists of 16 residues. Germline V lookup: CDR1 SGHTA, CDR2 FQGNSA. CDR3 sequence: CASSLVPSGLNGELFF. The CDR3 DNA reads as TGTGCCAGCAGCTTAGTTCCTAGCGGGCTTAACGGGGAGCTGTTTTTT.

The chain uses TRBV2 and TRBJ1-2; 9 nucleotides line up with TRBD1. Losses at the gene ends were 2 bases for V and 8 bases for J; bases not matched to a gene: 12. There are 16 residues in the CDR3. The germline gives CDR1 SNHLY, CDR2 FYNNEI. CDR3 amino acids: CASSETRQGGREGYTF. Here the CDR3 DNA reads TGTGCCAGCAGTGAAACCCGACAGGGGGGTCGGGAGGGCTACACCTTC.

V usage is TRBV9 and J usage is TRBJ2-1; 7 bases are shared with TRBD1. With 4 bases clipped from V and 0 bases from J, the junction kept 4 bases outside the gene matches. Per the germline V gene, CDR1 is SGDLS and CDR2 is YYNGEE. The CDR3 runs to 15 residues. DNA for the CDR3: TGTGCCAGCAGCTCGGACAGGAGCTCCTACAATGAGCAGTTCTTC. This codes for CASSSDRSSYNEQFF.

V is TRBV18 and J is TRBJ1-1; no clear D. Germline CDR1 KGHSH, CDR2 LQKENI. The CDR3 consists of 12 residues. Trimming removed 6 bases at V and 1 base at J, with 6 bases between. In DNA, the CDR3 is TGTGCCAGCTCCCGGAGGAACACTGAAGCTTTCTTT. It specifies CASSRRNTEAFF. Complete variable domain (other parts from reference TRBV18 and TRBJ1-1): NAGVMQNPRHLVRRRGQEARLRCSPMKGHSHVYWYRQLPEEGLKFMVYLQKENIIDESGMPKERFSAEFPKEGPSILRIQQVVRGDSAAYFCASSRRNTEAFFGQGTRLTVV.

The chain joins TRBV19 to TRBJ2-3, with TRBD1 identical over 8 bases. Germline CDR1 LNHDA, CDR2 SQIVND (reference sequence). J was trimmed by 5 bases and V by 4 bases; bases with no gene match: 5. The CDR3 spans 14 residues. Written as DNA, the CDR3 is TGTGCCAGTAGTACAGGGGGCCATATAGATACGCAGTATTTT. It codes for CASSTGGHIDTQYF.

This clone has a single count. The chain joins TRBV7-2 to TRBJ2-1, with a weak D call TRBD2 (8 bases). Germline assignment: CDR1 SGHTA and CDR2 FQGNSA. CDR3 size: 17 residues. V was pared by 5 bases and J by 0 bases, with 17 bases between. CDR3 sequence reads: CASSREGAISSYNEQFF. CDR3 coding DNA: TGTGCCAGCAGCCGGGAGGGGGCGATCAGCTCCTACAATGAGCAGTTCTTC.

The rearrangement uses TRBV6-1 and TRBJ2-7; no reliable D call. CDR3 size: 12 residues. Germline CDR1 reads MNHNS; CDR2 reads SASEGT. Trimming pared 1 base from V and 3 bases from J, leaving 4 bases between. The CDR3 DNA follows: TGTGCCAGCAGTGAAGAGCACTACGAGCAGTACTTC. Encoded protein: CASSEEHYEQYF.

This clone was counted a single time. This chain uses TRBV28 with TRBJ1-4, with TRBD1 matching 8 bases. V was clipped by 8 bases and J by 7 bases; unmatched bases: 12. The CDR3 is 15 amino acids. Germline CDR1 and CDR2: MDHEN and SYDVKM. DNA for the CDR3: TGTGCCAGCGGGCTGGGGACAGGTCGGACTGAAAAACTGTTTTTT. This translates into CASGLGTGRTEKLFF.

This clone was counted only a few times. The CDR3 DNA sequence: TGTGCCAGCAGCTTGGATCCAAATCAGCCCCAGCATTTT. This sequence encodes CASSLDPNQPQHF. The chain recombines TRBV5-5 with TRBJ1-5; no reliable D call. The V and J ends lost 0 bases and 4 bases respectively, with 5 bases between them. This CDR3 region has 13 residues. CDR1 and CDR2 (germline): SGHKS, YYEKEE (reference sequence).

This sequence joins TRBV5-1 and TRBJ2-5; D remains unclear. CDR1 is SGHRS, CDR2 YFSETQ, per germline. This CDR3 is 14 amino acids long. V lost 0 bases to trimming and J lost 1 base, with 7 bases between them. CDR3 amino acids: CASSLVGSQETQYF. CDR3 DNA sequence: TGCGCCAGCAGCTTGGTGGGCAGCCAAGAGACCCAGTACTTC.

The chain links TRBV28 to TRBJ1-4; TRBD1 might be the D (6 bases). CDR3 length: 14 amino acids. Trimming removed 1 base from V and 8 bases from J, with 11 bases in between. Germline values: CDR1 MDHEN, CDR2 SYDVKM. The CDR3 nucleotides are TGTGCCAGCAGTTTATCGCAGGGGTGGGAAAAACTGTTTTTT. This encodes CASSLSQGWEKLFF.

The V gene is TRBV6-5, the J gene TRBJ1-6; D is perhaps TRBD1 (5 bases). Germline CDR1 and CDR2: MNHEY and SVGAGI. CDR3 size: 12 residues. V was cut by 8 bases and J by 6 bases, with 8 bases left in between. The CDR3 spells CASHRLNSPLHF. CDR3 in DNA: TGTGCCAGCCACAGGCTTAATTCACCCCTCCACTTT.

The V gene is TRBV7-9, the J gene TRBJ1-1; no clear D. The CDR3 runs to 14 residues. Germline V gene lookup returns CDR1 SEHNR and CDR2 FQNEAQ (reference sequence). The ends were cut back, 5 bases at V and 1 base at J, with 11 bases in the middle. CDR3 sequence: CASSPGWANTEAFF. CDR3 bases: TGTGCCAGCAGCCCTGGGTGGGCGAACACTGAAGCTTTCTTT.

This chain links TRBV7-6 with TRBJ1-3; possibly TRBD1 for D (6 bases). V was cut by 2 bases and J by 0 bases, with 17 bases left in between. Per the germline V gene, CDR1 is SGHVS and CDR2 is FNYEAQ. This CDR3 comprises 18 residues. As DNA, the CDR3 is TGTGCCAGCAGCTTACTGACGGGACAAGGGAGCTCTGGAAACACCATATATTTT. Translating it yields CASSLLTGQGSSGNTIYF.

This rearrangement joins TRBV28 to TRBJ2-7, with D possibly TRBD2 on 6 matching bases. CDR1 is MDHEN and CDR2 is SYDVKM in the germline V gene. V gave up 4 bases and J gave up 2 bases, with 15 bases separating them. This CDR3 spans 15 amino acids. CDR3 coding DNA: TGTGCCAGCAGTTCCCCCCGTTGGGGGGCCTACGAGCAGTACTTC. It translates to CASSSPRWGAYEQYF. The full variable domain, its missing parts supplied by reference TRBV28 and TRBJ2-7, is DVKVTQSSRYLVKRTGEKVFLECVQDMDHENMFWYRQDPGLGLRLIYFSYDVKMKEKGDIPEGYSVSREKKERFSLILESASTNQTSMYLCASSSPRWGAYEQYFGPGTRLTVT.

This sequence joins TRBV4-3 and TRBJ1-5; possibly TRBD1 for D (6 bases). CDR3 length equals 15 residues. Deletions cut 6 bases from V and 3 bases from J, with 15 bases between. Germline values: CDR1 LGHNA, CDR2 YSLEER. The CDR3 DNA reads TGCGCCAGCAGTCAGACACAGGGACCCAATCAGCCCCAGCATTTT. Protein: CASSQTQGPNQPQHF.

The chain joins TRBV10-3 to TRBJ2-6, with D tentatively TRBD1 (6 bases). Trimming removed 8 bases from V and 0 bases from J, with 8 bases in between. Germline V CDR1 and CDR2: ENHRY, SYGVKD. The CDR3 sequence is 14 residues long. The DNA of the CDR3 is TGTGCCATCGGACAGCCCTCTGGGGCCAACGTCCTGACTTTC. This gives the protein CAIGQPSGANVLTF.

V and J are TRBV5-1 and TRBJ1-4; 7 bases map to TRBD1. The CDR3 consists of 15 residues. After removal of 4 bases from V and 3 bases from J, the junction contained 6 bases not matched to a gene. Germline V lookup: CDR1 SGHRS, CDR2 YFSETQ. The CDR3 DNA reads as TGCGCCAGCAGCCGGGAGGGGGCGCCTAATGAAAAACTGTTTTTT. Translation: CASSREGAPNEKLFF.

The chain carries TRBV18 and TRBJ2-3, with 12 bases identical to TRBD2. Germline V gives CDR1 KGHSH, CDR2 LQKENI. V lost 3 bases, J lost 5 bases, and 6 bases stayed unmatched. CDR3 length: 16 amino acids. CDR3 in DNA: TGTGCCAGCTCACCCCCTAGCGGGGGGGCGGAAGATACGCAGTATTTT. It yields the protein CASSPPSGGAEDTQYF.

V usage is TRBV20-1 and J usage is TRBJ2-7; TRBD2 might be the D (5 bases). Germline V gives CDR1 DFQATT, CDR2 SNEGSKA (reference sequence). The V and J ends lost 3 bases and 0 bases respectively, with 15 bases between them. This CDR3 has 15 amino acids. DNA for the CDR3: TGCAGTGCTAGTTACGGAGCGGCTGTCTCCTACGAGCAGTACTTC. This codes for CSASYGAAVSYEQYF.